The count of the clone carrying this T cell receptor (beta chain) is one. Profiling relied on immunoSEQ multiplex PCR, and the TCRdb table lists in-frame clones only, not all of them. The table shows about 48,000 clones, with approximately 83% occurring only once. This sample was included in a study of blood T cell repertoires in COVID-19. CDR3 length: 14 amino acids. With V trimmed by 5 bases and J by 3 bases, 4 bases remained unmatched. Germline V gives CDR1 MGHDK, CDR2 SYGVNS. The receptor was derived from a woman of 80 years or more with acute or convalescent COVID-19. V is TRBV25-1 and J is TRBJ2-7, with 10 bases aligning to TRBD1. The sequenced sample consisted of peripheral blood. The DNA for the CDR3 is TGTGCCAGCAGTCCCCGGGACAGGGGCTACGAGCAGTACTTC. Translated: CASSPRDRGYEQYF.